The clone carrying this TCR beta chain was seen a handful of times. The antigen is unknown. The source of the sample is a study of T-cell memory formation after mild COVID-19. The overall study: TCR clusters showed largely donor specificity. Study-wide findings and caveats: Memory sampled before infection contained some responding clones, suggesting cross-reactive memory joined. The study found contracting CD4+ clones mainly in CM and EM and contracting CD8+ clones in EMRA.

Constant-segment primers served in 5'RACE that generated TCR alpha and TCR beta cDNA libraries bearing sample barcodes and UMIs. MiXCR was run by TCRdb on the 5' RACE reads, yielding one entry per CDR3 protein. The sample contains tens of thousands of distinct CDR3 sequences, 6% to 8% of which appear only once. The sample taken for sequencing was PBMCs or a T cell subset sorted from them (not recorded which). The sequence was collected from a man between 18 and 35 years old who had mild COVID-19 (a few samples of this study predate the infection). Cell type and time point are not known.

CDR3 amino acids: CASSPDWDRRGYGYTF. The CDR3 DNA reads as TGTGCCAGCAGCCCGGACTGGGACAGGAGGGGCTATGGCTACACCTTC. The chain joins TRBV7-2 to TRBJ1-2, with 8 nucleotides matching TRBD1. Germline loops: CDR1 SGHTA, CDR2 FQGNSA. The CDR3 has 16 amino acids. V was pared by 5 bases and J by 4 bases, with 12 bases of the junction left unmatched.